Listed below are T cell receptor beta chains from one sample, sequenced in a study of cytomegalovirus exposure and HLA in healthy donors. TCRdb's table, derived via immunoSEQ multiplex PCR, lists solely in-frame clones and lacks some. The sample includes approximately 160,000 clones, 80% seen only once; the top ten take almost 7%. The sequencing input was PBMCs. These receptors all come from a man aged 25-40 years in good health and CMV-seropositive. The CDR3 runs from the conserved cysteine through the conserved F or W. The order of the fields is clone size, D gene, V gene, J gene, CDR3 DNA, CDR3 protein. D genes are given only for firm matches. The size of a clone is reported for some rows only, either as once, few or many, or as a class for expanded clones.

.	TRBD2	TRBV13	TRBJ2-5	TGTGCCAGCAGCCACTGGACTAGCGGGGGGCAAGAGACCCAGTACTTC	CASSHWTSGGQETQYF
.	.	TRBV11-2	TRBJ2-3	TGTGCCAGCAGCCAACTGAGAGAGTTAGATACGCAGTATTTT	CASSQLRELDTQYF
.	TRBD2	TRBV7-3	TRBJ2-1	TGTGCCAGCAGCTCGCGCGGGGGGTGGAATGAGCAGTTCTTC	CASSSRGGWNEQFF
few	.	TRBV19	TRBJ2-6	TGTGCCAGTAGTAATGACCCAGGGTACGGGGCCAACGTCCTGACTTTC	CASSNDPGYGANVLTF
.	.	TRBV19	TRBJ1-6	TGTGCCAGTAGCTTAAAGACAGGCCCTCTCCACTTT	CASSLKTGPLHF
.	.	TRBV9	TRBJ1-3	TGTGCCAGCAGCGCCTCCGGGCGTGGGGCCTCTGGAAACACCATATATTTT	CASSASGRGASGNTIYF
.	.	TRBV7-9	TRBJ2-1	TGTGCCAGCAGCTGGGCAGGGGATACTGAGCAGTTCTTC	CASSWAGDTEQFF
.	.	TRBV5-3	TRBJ2-7	TGTGCCAGAAGCTTTACGGGAGTGAGCGAGCAGTACTTC	CARSFTGVSEQYF
.	.	TRBV5-1	TRBJ2-2	TGCGCCAGTCAAGACGGGAAGAACACCGGGGAGCTGTTTTTT	CASQDGKNTGELFF
.	.	TRBV4-3	TRBJ1-1	TGCGCCAGCAGCCTCGACAAGATAAACACTGAAGCTTTCTTT	CASSLDKINTEAFF
.	.	TRBV7-2	TRBJ1-2	TGTGCCAGCAGCTTAGGAGAACAGGACTATGGCTACACCTTC	CASSLGEQDYGYTF
few	.	TRBV6-1	TRBJ2-2	TGTGCCAGCAGTGACCAGGGGAACACCGGGGAGCTGTTTTTT	CASSDQGNTGELFF
.	.	TRBV5-4	TRBJ2-7	TGTGCCAGCAGCTCCGGGACTTCCTCCTACGAGCAGTACTTC	CASSSGTSSYEQYF
.	.	TRBV7-2	TRBJ2-7	TGTGCCAGCAGCTTAGGTCGGGGTCCTAGCTCCTACGAGCAGTACTTC	CASSLGRGPSSYEQYF
.	TRBD1	TRBV9	TRBJ2-7	TGTGCCAGCAGCGTAGGACAGGGCAACTACGAGCAGTACTTC	CASSVGQGNYEQYF
once	TRBD1	TRBV5-1	TRBJ2-3	TGCGCCAGCAGCTTGGTGGGACAGGGGGAGGCAGATACGCAGTATTTT	CASSLVGQGEADTQYF
.	TRBD1	TRBV6-5	TRBJ2-1	TGTGCCAGCATTAGGGGACAGTACAATGAGCAGTTCTTC	CASIRGQYNEQFF
.	.	TRBV4-1	TRBJ2-7	TGCGCCAGCAGCCAAGGAGGTGCCGAGCAGTACTTC	CASSQGGAEQYF
.	TRBD2	TRBV5-6	TRBJ2-5	TGTGCCAGCAGCCCGCTAGCGGGGGAGGGGGAGACCCAGTACTTC	CASSPLAGEGETQYF
.	.	TRBV30	TRBJ1-2	TGTGCCTGGAAGCCCAGGGGTGGCTATGGCTACACCTTC	CAWKPRGGYGYTF
.	TRBD1	TRBV5-6	TRBJ2-7	TGTGCCAGCAGTTCAGGACAGGGGGGCTCCTACGAGCAGTACTTC	CASSSGQGGSYEQYF
.	TRBD2	TRBV7-6	TRBJ2-5	TGTGCCAGCAGCTTGGGGACTAGCGGGGGGGCGAGAGAGACCCAGTACTTC	CASSLGTSGGARETQYF
few	.	TRBV25-1	TRBJ2-1	TGTGCCAGCAGTGAGACCGGGACTTACCATAATGAGCAGTTCTTC	CASSETGTYHNEQFF
.	.	TRBV11-2	TRBJ1-1	TGTGCCAGCAGCTTACAGGGATTAGACACTGAAGCTTTCTTT	CASSLQGLDTEAFF
.	TRBD2	TRBV30	TRBJ2-1	TGTGCCTGGAGTGTACGGGGAGCGGGAGGGCCTGGTGACAATGAGCAGTTCTTC	CAWSVRGAGGPGDNEQFF
.	TRBD2	TRBV27	TRBJ2-5	TGTGCCAGCAGTCCGAATGCATTGCTAGCGGGACCACAAGAGACCCAGTACTTC	CASSPNALLAGPQETQYF
.	.	TRBV15	TRBJ1-4	TGTGCCACCAGCAAGGGGGGGCCAACTAATGAAAAACTGTTTTTT	CATSKGGPTNEKLFF
.	.	TRBV20-1	TRBJ2-2	TGCAGCGCCCCGGGGAGCGGGGAGCTGTTTTTT	CSAPGSGELFF